These T cell receptor beta chains were read from a single sample in a study of T cell repertoires in cytomegalovirus infection. Each CDR3 protein is one row after TCRdb ran MiXCR on the reads. There are about 230,000 distinct CDR3 sequences in the sample; roughly 22% occur only once, and 15% to 20% lies in the top ten. Specimen: CD8+ T cells from PBMCs. The receptors originated from a human donor in good health (CMV status not recorded). Some clones in this sample may be carry-over from other donors' samples. Both conserved end residues are part of each CDR3. Fields, in order: clone size, D gene, V gene, J gene, CDR3 DNA, CDR3 protein. A D gene is named only where the DNA matches it firmly. Some rows mark clone size as missing; the rest say once, few, many or name a class of expanded clone.

size: many
D: TRBD1
V: TRBV6-1
J: TRBJ1-5
DNA: TGTGCCAGCAGCTTTGACAGGGTACAGCCCCAGCATTTT
CDR3: CASSFDRVQPQHF

size: few
D: TRBD2
V: TRBV2
J: TRBJ2-1
DNA: TGTGCCAGCACCCCCCGGACTAGCGGGGTCTACAATGAGCAGTTCTTC
CDR3: CASTPRTSGVYNEQFF

size: few
D: -
V: TRBV7-9
J: TRBJ2-5
DNA: TGTGCCAGCAGCTCGGACCCGGGGACCCCCAACTTC
CDR3: CASSSDPGTPNF

size: -
D: -
V: TRBV12-3/TRBV12-4
J: TRBJ1-5
DNA: TGTGCCAGTGGGGACGGTAGCAATCAGCCCCAGCATTTT
CDR3: CASGDGSNQPQHF

size: many
D: TRBD1
V: TRBV19
J: TRBJ1-1
DNA: TGTGCCAGTAGTCTGAGACAGGGGGTCTTGCACACTGAAGCTTTCTTT
CDR3: CASSLRQGVLHTEAFF

size: -
D: TRBD1
V: TRBV6-5
J: TRBJ1-4
DNA: TGTGCCAGCAGTTACTCGAGGACAGGGATTGAAAAACTGTTTTTT
CDR3: CASSYSRTGIEKLFF

size: -
D: TRBD1
V: TRBV2
J: TRBJ1-2
DNA: TGTGCCGTCGCTGACAGGGCCTTTGGCTACACCTTC
CDR3: CAVADRAFGYTF

size: few
D: TRBD1
V: TRBV10-3
J: TRBJ1-1
DNA: TGTGCCAGCACGGACAGGGATGGCACTGAAGCTTTCTTT
CDR3: CASTDRDGTEAFF

size: -
D: -
V: TRBV28
J: TRBJ2-7
DNA: TGTGCCAGCCAGAGTATGGGGAGCTCCTACGAGCAGTACTTC
CDR3: CASQSMGSSYEQYF

size: -
D: TRBD1
V: TRBV19
J: TRBJ1-1
DNA: TGTGCCAGTAGTCCCAGGACAGGGGAGATAACTGAAGCTTTCTTT
CDR3: CASSPRTGEITEAFF

size: -
D: TRBD2
V: TRBV27
J: TRBJ2-2
DNA: TGTGCCAGCAGTTTATTAGGCGGAGCGGGGGCCCTGGCGAACACCGGGGAGCTGTTTTTT
CDR3: CASSLLGGAGALANTGELFF

size: -
D: -
V: TRBV27
J: TRBJ2-1
DNA: TGTGCCAGCAGTCTGGACTTAAGGAGCAATGAGCAGTTCTTC
CDR3: CASSLDLRSNEQFF

size: many
D: -
V: TRBV7-3
J: TRBJ1-1
DNA: TGTGCCAGCAGCTCCCCTCAGGGTCCTGAAGCTTTCTTT
CDR3: CASSSPQGPEAFF

size: few
D: -
V: TRBV4-2
J: TRBJ2-4
DNA: TGTGCCAGCAGCCAAGAATGGGCTGTCACGGAAAGCATTCAGTACTTC
CDR3: CASSQEWAVTESIQYF

size: few
D: -
V: TRBV5-4
J: TRBJ2-1
DNA: TGTGCCAGCATCGGGACGCATGAGCAGTTCTTC
CDR3: CASIGTHEQFF

size: -
D: TRBD2
V: TRBV29-1
J: TRBJ2-1
DNA: TGCAGCGTTCGGGGAGGGGCCTCGGGTGAGCAGTTCTTC
CDR3: CSVRGGASGEQFF

size: -
D: -
V: TRBV19
J: TRBJ1-1
DNA: TGTGCCAGTAGATTCTTGGGGGCAGGCACTGAAGCTTTCTTT
CDR3: CASRFLGAGTEAFF

size: -
D: -
V: TRBV18
J: TRBJ2-1
DNA: TGTGCCAGCTCACAGATCACCCCCCGGGGGCAGTTCTTC
CDR3: CASSQITPRGQFF

size: many
D: TRBD1
V: TRBV7-2
J: TRBJ1-1
DNA: TGTGCCAGCAGCCTCCGGGACAGCTTGAACACTGAAGCTTTCTTT
CDR3: CASSLRDSLNTEAFF

size: few
D: -
V: TRBV25-1
J: TRBJ2-7
DNA: TGTGCCAGCGAGGACACAGGGAACCCCGAGCAGTACTTC
CDR3: CASEDTGNPEQYF

size: -
D: -
V: TRBV28
J: TRBJ2-2
DNA: TGTGCCAGCAGAGGGTGGACCGGGGAGCTGTTTTTT
CDR3: CASRGWTGELFF

size: -
D: -
V: TRBV2
J: TRBJ1-4
DNA: TGTGCAATCAACCCCCGGGCGGCAACTAATGAAAAACTGTTTTTT
CDR3: CAINPRAATNEKLFF

size: few
D: TRBD1
V: TRBV5-6
J: TRBJ1-3
DNA: TGTGCCAGCAGCTTCGGGGACAGGGTCGGAAACACCATATATTTT
CDR3: CASSFGDRVGNTIYF

size: few
D: -
V: TRBV7-4
J: TRBJ2-2
DNA: TGTGCCAGCAATCCCGCAGGGACCGGGGAGCTGTTTTTT
CDR3: CASNPAGTGELFF

size: once
D: TRBD1
V: TRBV28
J: TRBJ2-3
DNA: TGTGCCAGCAGTTTCTCCGGACAGGGCTGGACAGATACGCAGTATTTT
CDR3: CASSFSGQGWTDTQYF

size: -
D: TRBD1
V: TRBV7-3
J: TRBJ2-1
DNA: TGTGCCAGCAGCCCCGGACAGGGTAGGCACAATGAGCAGTTCTTC
CDR3: CASSPGQGRHNEQFF

size: -
D: TRBD2
V: TRBV9
J: TRBJ2-2
DNA: TGTGCCAGCAGCGCTCCGGGACTAAACACCGGGGAGCTGTTTTTT
CDR3: CASSAPGLNTGELFF

size: many
D: -
V: TRBV7-6
J: TRBJ2-7
DNA: TGTGCCAGCAGCCCAGGCTCGGTTCCCCACGAGCAGTACTTC
CDR3: CASSPGSVPHEQYF

size: -
D: TRBD1
V: TRBV2
J: TRBJ1-1
DNA: TGTGCCAGCAGACAGGGGGTGGACACTGAAGCTTTCTTT
CDR3: CASRQGVDTEAFF

size: -
D: TRBD2
V: TRBV4-1
J: TRBJ2-3
DNA: TGTGCCAGCAGCCACCCAGGTCCGACTAGCGGGGGGCACACAGATACGCAGTATTTT
CDR3: CASSHPGPTSGGHTDTQYF

size: -
D: TRBD1
V: TRBV29-1
J: TRBJ1-1
DNA: TGCAGCGTTGACCAGGGGGCCACTGAAGCTTTCTTT
CDR3: CSVDQGATEAFF

size: many
D: TRBD1
V: TRBV7-9
J: TRBJ2-3
DNA: TGTGCCAGCAGCCTTACAGGGGGTGACACAGATACGCAGTATTTT
CDR3: CASSLTGGDTDTQYF

size: few
D: -
V: TRBV12-3/TRBV12-4
J: TRBJ2-5
DNA: TGTGCCAGCAGTCCTTGGGCAGGGCGCCAAGAGACCCAGTACTTC
CDR3: CASSPWAGRQETQYF

size: -
D: -
V: TRBV28
J: TRBJ2-1
DNA: TGTGCCAGCAACCGAGGGAGTAGCGGACATCACATCGATGAGCAGTTCTTC
CDR3: CASNRGSSGHHIDEQFF

size: -
D: -
V: TRBV11-3
J: TRBJ1-3
DNA: TGTGCCAGCAGCCCCCCCTGGGGGGGGGATACTGGAAACACCATATATTTT
CDR3: CASSPPWGGDTGNTIYF

size: many
D: TRBD1
V: TRBV28
J: TRBJ2-3
DNA: TGTGCCAGCAGTTTGACAGGGAACACAGATACGCAGTATTTT
CDR3: CASSLTGNTDTQYF

size: few
D: TRBD2
V: TRBV28
J: TRBJ2-3
DNA: TGTGCCAGCAGTTTATTAGGTCCGGGGGGGCCTTTTCACACAGATACGCAGTATTTT
CDR3: CASSLLGPGGPFHTDTQYF